The entry that follows covers one T cell receptor beta chain sequence. Its target is not known. Germline trimming cut 4 bases from V and 1 base from J; bases unmatched to any gene: 6. The CDR3 totals 18 residues. The germline V gene has CDR1 SGHTA and CDR2 FQGTGA. The investigators reverse transcribed all of the isolated RNA, so they sequenced expressed TCRB transcripts. Some clones are missing from TCRdb's copy, which holds only in-frame ones; the method was immunoSEQ multiplex PCR. The table includes a few hundred thousand clones, about 20% detected once. This sample was taken from a study of beta chain features in type 1 diabetes. Study-wide findings and caveats: A potential influence of HLA type upon TCRB rearrangement remained unresolved herein. In the patient group, naive, central memory and Treg TCRB repertoires seemed more alike than in the healthy donor group.

Researchers reported sorting CD4+ naive, central memory, regulatory and stem cell-like memory cells via CD45RO/CCR7/CD25/CD127/CD95/CD27. This receptor was identified in a woman aged 18-35 years in good health. Input material: naive CD4+ T cells from blood. This chain uses TRBV7-3 with TRBJ2-6; 11 bases are shared with TRBD2. CDR3 residues: CASSSSGTSGSGANVLTF. In DNA form, the CDR3 reads TGTGCCAGCAGCTCCTCCGGGACTAGCGGTTCTGGGGCCAACGTCCTGACTTTC.